The 21 T cell receptor beta chains below come from one sample, sequenced in a study of blood T cells in healthy people across ages. Together with a sample-barcoded 5' primer, a J-beta primer mix was included in a second PCR lasting about 6 to 11 cycles. One entry per CDR3 protein, called by TCRdb with MiXCR from the 5' RACE reads. The sample has hundreds of thousands of distinct CDR3 sequences; 55% to 70% are singletons. Sample: blood. Receptors originate from a man aged 25-40 years in good health.

Only a few counts were recorded for this clonotype. The genes are TRBV28 and TRBJ2-1; D gene ambiguous. Trimming took 2 bases from V and 7 from J, leaving 6 bases between them. The CDR3 extends over 12 amino acids. Germline V gene sequence: CDR1 MDHEN, CDR2 SYDVKM. CDR3 nucleotides: TGTGCCAGCAGTTTACTAAAAAATGAGCAGTTCTTC. This translates into CASSLLKNEQFF. Filled out from reference TRBV28 and TRBJ2-1, the complete variable domain reads DVKVTQSSRYLVKRTGEKVFLECVQDMDHENMFWYRQDPGLGLRLIYFSYDVKMKEKGDIPEGYSVSREKKERFSLILESASTNQTSMYLCASSLLKNEQFFGPGTRLTVL.

The V call is TRBV12-3 or TRBV12-4, the J call TRBJ2-1; D possibly matches TRBD1 or TRBD2 (5 bases each). V lost 1 base, J lost 5 bases, and 12 bases lay in between. The CDR3 is 15 residues long. Written as DNA, the CDR3 is TGTGCCAGCAGTTTAGTGAGGGGCGGAAACAATGAGCAGTTCTTC. Residues: CASSLVRGGNNEQFF.

J is TRBJ2-3 and V is TRBV3-1; tentatively, D is TRBD2 (5 bases). The ends were cut back, 7 bases at V and 0 bases at J, with 11 bases in the middle. CDR1 is LGHDT, CDR2 YNNKEL, per germline (reference sequence). This CDR3 contains 14 residues. The CDR3 region is CASTPAVSTDTQYF. As DNA, the CDR3 is TGTGCCAGCACGCCAGCGGTGAGCACAGATACGCAGTATTTT.

For this clonotype: An end of the junction does not agree with germline; a read error may underlie this. The rearrangement links TRBV5-5 to TRBJ2-4; D remains unclear. The J call may be faulty, since TRBJ2-7 better matches the DNA end. The CDR3 runs 13 residues. The germline gives CDR1 SGHKS, CDR2 YYEKEE (reference sequence). CDR3 bases: TGTGCCATCAGCTTGAGGCAGGTAAACGAGCAGTACTTC. Encoded protein: CAISLRQVNEQYF.

About this clonotype: One end of the junction varies from germline; a read error may be responsible. The rearrangement uses TRBV29-1 and TRBJ1-4, with no clear D. CDR3 length: 14 amino acids. Germline V CDR1 and CDR2: SQVTM, ANQGSEA. This chain's CDR3 is CSVEVGATNEKLFF. DNA for the CDR3: TGTAGCGTTGAAGTCGGGGCAACTAATGAAAAACTGTTTTTT.

This clonotype was recorded many times. The chain combines TRBV6-1 with TRBJ2-7; D gene unclear. The germline V gene has CDR1 MNHNS and CDR2 SASEGT. V was trimmed by 0 bases and J by 0 bases, leaving 9 bases between them. The CDR3 covers 15 residues. Here the CDR3 reads CASSEAFGSSYEQYF. CDR3 in DNA: TGTGCCAGCAGTGAAGCTTTCGGAAGCTCCTACGAGCAGTACTTC.

The chain couples TRBV20-1 to TRBJ1-6; D unclear. This CDR3 has 15 residues. Germline CDR1 DFQATT, CDR2 SNEGSKA (reference sequence). V shed 2 bases and J shed 7 bases, with 15 bases lying between them. DNA for the CDR3: TGCAGTGCTAGATCAAGTGGACGCTTAAATTCACCCCTCCACTTT. This gives the protein CSARSSGRLNSPLHF.

This sequence joins TRBV3-1 and TRBJ2-3, with D uncertain. The CDR3 contains 14 residues. Trimming took off 2 bases at V and 2 bases at J, with 8 bases between the two ends. Germline V gene lookup returns CDR1 LGHDT and CDR2 YNNKEL (reference sequence). CDR3 sequence: CASSQRPDTDTQYF. The CDR3 coding sequence is TGTGCCAGCAGCCAACGGCCTGACACAGATACGCAGTATTTT.

The sample holds a few counts of this clonotype. The DNA of the CDR3 is TGTGCCAGCAGCCCGCACCGGGACTCCCGGGAAGAGCAGCAGTTCTTC. Amino acids: CASSPHRDSREEQQFF. The chain links TRBV3-1 to TRBJ2-1; weak D call: TRBD2 (6 bases). Looked up from germline, CDR1 is LGHDT and CDR2 is YNNKEL (reference sequence). This CDR3 is 16 amino acids long. The ends were cut back, 4 bases at V and 11 bases at J, with 24 bases in the middle.

This clonotype showed up just once. This chain connects TRBV20-1 to TRBJ2-3; the D gene could be TRBD1 or TRBD2 (7 bases each). This CDR3 has 16 residues. CDR1 is DFQATT, CDR2 SNEGSKA, per germline (reference sequence). With 2 bases removed from V and 4 bases from J, the gap between germline ends came to 19 bases. CDR3: CSARQGGGGPSDTQYF. DNA of the CDR3: TGCAGTGCTAGACAGGGGGGGGGAGGGCCATCAGATACGCAGTATTTT.

Worth noting for this clonotype: Given a much more abundant clone one base away, this may be a read error. The rearrangement links TRBV5-1 to TRBJ2-7; TRBD2 is a possible D gene (6 bases). Germline values: CDR1 SGHRS, CDR2 YFSETQ. The CDR3 is 17 amino acids. V was pared by 0 bases and J by 2 bases, with 18 bases between. CDR3 loop: CASSLAGGAIGAYEQYF. Written as DNA, the CDR3 is TGCGCCAGCAGCTTGGCAGGAGGGGCGATTGGGGCCTACGAGCAGTACTTC. Using reference TRBV5-1 and TRBJ2-7 for the parts outside the CDR3, the full variable domain is KAGVTQTPRYLIKTRGQQVTLSCSPISGHRSVSWYQQTPGQGLQFLFEYFSETQRNKGNFPGRFSGRQFSNSRSEMNVSTLELGDSALYLCASSLAGGAIGAYEQYFGPGTRLTVT.

V usage is TRBV12-3 or TRBV12-4 and J usage is TRBJ2-3, with D possibly matching TRBD2 (6 bases). The CDR3 has 14 amino acids. The V and J ends lost 5 bases and 5 bases respectively, with 14 bases between them. DNA of the CDR3: TGTGCCAGCAGTGGCAGGGTGGGAGGAGATACGCAGTATTTT. It encodes CASSGRVGGDTQYF.

This clonotype was seen only once. The chain combines TRBV11-2 with TRBJ1-1; 8 bases are shared with TRBD1. Germline assignment: CDR1 SGHAT and CDR2 FQNNGV. CDR3 length equals 16 residues. Unmatched junction bases numbered 10, after V lost 4 bases and J lost 3 bases. In DNA, the CDR3 is TGTGCCAGCAGCTCAGGGGGCGGGACTCAGGACACTGAAGCTTTCTTT. Translation: CASSSGGGTQDTEAFF.

CDR3 region: CASSLGTSGGRLMETQYF. The CDR3 DNA reads TGTGCCAGCAGCTTAGGGACTAGCGGGGGCCGTCTGATGGAGACCCAGTACTTC. This rearrangement joins TRBV7-9 to TRBJ2-5, with 13 bases fitting TRBD2. After removal of 1 base from V and 5 bases from J, the junction contained 10 bases not matched to a gene. The germline V gene has CDR1 SEHNR and CDR2 FQNEAQ (reference sequence). The CDR3 runs 18 residues.

This sequence joins TRBV29-1 and TRBJ1-1; tentative D call: TRBD1 (5 bases). This CDR3 has 13 residues. CDR1 and CDR2 from the germline V gene are SQVTM and ANQGSEA. With 6 bases removed from V and 4 bases from J, the gap between germline ends came to 15 bases. The chain's CDR3 is CSVTLGGTTEAFF. CDR3 nucleotide sequence: TGCAGCGTGACCCTCGGGGGAACCACTGAAGCTTTCTTT.

The CDR3 reads CASSVQGRATQYF. The CDR3 nucleotides are TGTGCCAGCAGTGTCCAGGGAAGGGCGACCCAGTACTTC. V is TRBV2 and J is TRBJ2-5; perhaps TRBD1 as D (5 bases). Germline V CDR1 and CDR2: SNHLY, FYNNEI. The CDR3 consists of 13 residues. Trimming left V 4 bases short and J 7 bases short, with 13 bases between.

This rearrangement joins TRBV10-3 to TRBJ2-4; 9 bases agree with TRBD2. Matching the DNA end better, TRBJ2-7 makes the J call doubtful. The V gene's germline CDR1 is ENHRY and CDR2 SYGVKD. The CDR3 runs 16 residues. For the CDR3, the DNA is TGTGCCATCAGTCAAACCCTGGGACTAGCCTCCTACGAGCAGTACTTC. This encodes CAISQTLGLASYEQYF.

This clonotype was seen ten or more times. This chain connects TRBV6-6 to TRBJ2-7; D remains ambiguous. The length of the CDR3 is 12 residues. CDR1 is MNHNY and CDR2 is SVGAGI in the germline V gene (reference sequence). V lost 5 bases to trimming and J lost 3 bases, with 8 bases between them. CDR3 loop: CASSHQVYEQYF. In nucleotides, the CDR3 is TGTGCCAGCAGTCATCAGGTCTACGAGCAGTACTTC.

This clonotype has just a few counts. The chain employs TRBV12-3 or TRBV12-4 and TRBJ1-2; no firm D call. The V end lost 1 base, the J end lost 7 bases, and 7 bases lay between the germline ends. This CDR3 spans 12 amino acids. CDR3 region: CASSLGTSGYTF. The DNA for the CDR3 is TGTGCCAGCAGTTTAGGCACTTCTGGCTACACCTTC.

This clonotype has a handful of counts. V is TRBV7-9 and J is TRBJ1-2, with 7 bases lining up with TRBD1. Losses at the gene ends were 4 bases for V and 1 base for J; bases not matched to a gene: 6. CDR3 length equals 15 residues. Per germline, CDR1 SEHNR and CDR2 FQNEAQ (reference sequence). CDR3 DNA: TGTGCCAGCAGCTGGACAGGACGACTTAACTATGGCTACACCTTC. It translates to CASSWTGRLNYGYTF.

This chain's CDR3 is CASSQRGENTDTQYF. The CDR3 DNA reads as TGTGCCAGCAGTCAACGGGGGGAGAACACAGATACGCAGTATTTT. The chain is built from TRBV7-9 and TRBJ2-3; 7 positions match TRBD2. The CDR3 is 15 amino acids. The ends lost 6 bases at V and 2 bases at J; junction bases unmatched: 8. Germline V gives CDR1 SEHNR, CDR2 FQNEAQ (reference sequence). The entire variable domain, with the rest obtained from reference TRBV7-9 and TRBJ2-3, is as follows: DTGVSQNPRHKITKRGQNVTFRCDPISEHNRLYWYRQTLGQGPEFLTYFQNEAQLEKSRLLSDRFSAERPKGSFSTLEIQRTEQGDSAMYLCASSQRGENTDTQYFGPGTRLTVL.